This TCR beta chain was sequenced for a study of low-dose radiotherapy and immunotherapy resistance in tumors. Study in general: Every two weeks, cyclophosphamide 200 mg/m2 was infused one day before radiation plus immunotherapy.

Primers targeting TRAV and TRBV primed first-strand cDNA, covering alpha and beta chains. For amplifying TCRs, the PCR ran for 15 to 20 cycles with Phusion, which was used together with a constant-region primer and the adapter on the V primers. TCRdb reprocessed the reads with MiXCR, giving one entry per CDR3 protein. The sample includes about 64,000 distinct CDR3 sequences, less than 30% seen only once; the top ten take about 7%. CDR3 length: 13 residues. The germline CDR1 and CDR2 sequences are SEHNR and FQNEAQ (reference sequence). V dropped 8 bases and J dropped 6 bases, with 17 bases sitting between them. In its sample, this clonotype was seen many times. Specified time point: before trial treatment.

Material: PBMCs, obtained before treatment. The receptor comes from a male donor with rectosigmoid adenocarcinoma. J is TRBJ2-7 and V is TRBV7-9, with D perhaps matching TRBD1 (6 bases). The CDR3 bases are TGTGCCAGCCAGTTTACAGGGATGGGCGAGCAGTACTTC. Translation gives CASQFTGMGEQYF.